This TCR beta chain derives from a study of blood T cells in healthy people across ages (dated by TCRdb to between 2014 and 2017). With regard to the full study: Template switching captured roughly one uniquely barcoded TCR beta cDNA molecule per two T cells in model experiments. Age-related changes in TCR beta repertoire diversity were measured in the study by deep sequencing normalized with unique cDNA molecular identifiers. The donors were split into four age groups: young (average around 15 years), middle-aged (more than 35), aged (approximately 60) and long-lived (roughly 77). Two additional independent replicas of 1 million unique cDNA reads from the same blood draw were analyzed for two donors (one aged 18 to 30 and one aged 80 or older).

Donors were 39 systemically healthy Caucasian individuals from Russia aged about 6 to 100 years. Ten milliliters of peripheral blood were drawn from each donor into EDTA-treated Vacutainer tubes. PBMCs were isolated by Ficoll-Paque density-gradient centrifugation, with at least 6 million obtained per sample. Trizol reagent was used to extract total RNA from the PBMCs, yielding at least 5 micrograms per sample. Naive CD45RAhigh/CD27high T cell percentages were measured by flow cytometry on a PBMC aliquot from every donor. Receptors were amplified or captured by 5' RACE. TCRdb shows the sequencer as Illumina HiSeq 2500. A second PCR of about 6 to 11 cycles was run with a J-beta primer mix and a sample-barcoded 5' primer. A template-switch 5' adaptor carrying 12 random nucleotides introduced a unique molecular identifier onto each TCR beta cDNA molecule. Each sample yielded at least 2.5 million CDR3-containing paired-end reads. All of the RNA was converted into first-strand cDNA using the Mint cDNA synthesis kit, with a TRBC-specific oligonucleotide serving as the primer. After uracil-DNA glycosylase treatment, a first 18-cycle PCR used universal primers M1SS and BC2_uni_R on all cDNA. Under the source paper's analysis protocol: For normalization, 1 million high-quality reads, each with a distinct molecular identifier, were randomly selected from each sample. Reads with shared molecular identifiers were discarded instead of being binned into consensus sequences. CDR3 identification, clonotype clustering and error correction used MiTCR with a Q25 quality threshold and the strictest error-elimination algorithm. A nonparametric unseen species model with Euler transformation was used to estimate lower-bound total TCR beta diversity. The raw public reads went through TCRdb reprocessing: fastp at Q25, MiXCR clone calling, in-frame beta chains kept. CDR3 protein duplicates are merged, each entry listing the most common genes and DNA. Clone size and V and J calls follow TCRdb, not the original study. The sample contains around 500,000 distinct CDR3 sequences, about 26% of them found a single time. The ten top clones hold 3.6% of the sample.

Summary of the overall study and its limitations: Observed TCR beta diversity per million T cells fell roughly linearly with age, and a significant reduction was already apparent by age around 44. Donor CMV infection status was unknown, potentially confounding age-related changes in expanded clonotypes. Bulk unsorted PBMC profiling prevented conclusive comparison of naive and antigen-experienced compartments. Observed TCR beta diversity correlated strongly with the percentage of naive T cells measured by flow cytometry. Compared with the aged group, the long-lived group had more naive CD4+ T cells, fewer expanded clones and increased TCR diversity, suggesting age selection. Estimates of total diversity based on one million sequenced T cells were regarded as lower bounds and as underestimates.

The CDR3 covers 16 residues, taking in both the cysteine and the phenylalanine. Only the CDR3 region is kept as DNA, spanning 48 bases read in frame from base 1. CDR1 and CDR2 are drawn from the germline V gene: SGHDT, YYEEEE. About this clonotype: The specificity of this receptor is unknown. Per-nucleotide qualities are absent, and no much larger clonotype sits a single base away.

This sample also appeared in a second study, on T cells of mothers and their children. From that second study: The donors were nine systemically healthy Caucasian individuals, made up of three mothers and their six children. cDNA synthesis used all of the extracted RNA, with around 1.6 ug of RNA in each 15 ul reaction. In the second PCR, the M1S primer added sample barcodes and 2-4 random nucleotides. Each mother yielded over 9.5 million TCR beta CDR3 reads and each child 2.5 million to 3 million reads. In both related and unrelated pairs, thymic selection shapes the output of TCR recombination in a similar way, with inherited differences having only a minor effect. Normalized repertoire overlap was always found to be slightly, but never significantly, higher in related mother-child pairs than in unrelated mother-child pairs. No persistent microchimeric T cell clones were detected, at a sensitivity of around 97 clones per million clonotypes. Deep NGS was used in the study to compare the TCR beta repertoires of mothers and children and to look for features that separate related mother-child pairs from unrelated individuals. On average, the children were approximately 11 +/- 4 years old, while the mothers were about 38 +/- 4 years old. After adapter ligation with NEBNext reagents, the libraries were sequenced on Illumina HiSeq 2000 with 100+100 nt paired-end reads. To prevent cross-contamination, the mother and child libraries were prepared a month apart and were sequenced in separate runs. Between 500,000 and 2,000,000 distinct TCR beta clonotypes were identified per donor. Naive TCR beta clonotypes were estimated from low-frequency clonotypes matched to each donor's FACS-determined naive share, without sorting.

The sample consisted of blood. Recombination linked TRBV5-6 to TRBJ2-5, and possibly TRBD2, on 6 matching bases. The DNA end is a closer match to TRBJ2-7, so the J assignment may be wrong. The origin of this receptor is a boy aged 2-9 years in good health. The bases are TGTGCCAGCAGCCGACATAGCGGCAGATTTTTCTACGAGCAGTACTTC. Its coded protein is CASSRHSGRFFYEQYF.